This T cell receptor (beta chain) was obtained from a study of cytomegalovirus exposure and HLA in healthy donors. Study as a whole: Among about 400 genotyped donors, more than 65% fell in the Caucasian-associated ancestry cluster.

With respect to this clone: Its target is not known.

The ends lost 5 bases at V and 1 base at J; junction bases unmatched: 4. CDR3 length equals 14 residues. Germline values: CDR1 SGHRS, CDR2 YFSETQ. Both 60 Vbeta primers and 13 Jbeta primers went into the PCR. Profiling relied on immunoSEQ multiplex PCR, and the TCRdb table lists in-frame clones only, not all of them. In the table there are about 170,000 clones, 62% of which are singletons. Study findings and constraints: Sequencing likely generated an artifact that appeared as a cluster of highly shared sequence variants. Later on, an analysis found that several of the most significant clusters appeared to be linked to common viral pathogens, which included parvovirus B19.

The rearrangement links TRBV5-1 to TRBJ2-3, with 7 bases fitting TRBD2. Sequences were obtained from PBMCs. The clonotype originates from a man in his forties in good health and CMV-seronegative. CDR3 amino acids: CASRTSPGTDTQYF. The CDR3 coding sequence is TGCGCCAGCAGGACTAGCCCCGGCACAGATACGCAGTATTTT.